Reported below is one T cell receptor beta chain. Antigen specificity is unknown. These data are taken from a study of cytomegalovirus exposure and HLA in healthy donors. Study results and caveats: Per a later analysis, approximately 16,000 TCR beta sequences showed association with HLA alleles at 0.05 false discovery rate. The study recorded 160 or so TCR beta chains that were cytomegalovirus-associated. A few CMV-associated chains proved CMV antigen-specific in vitro.

This CDR3 is 13 amino acids long. Germline loops: CDR1 SGHDT, CDR2 YYEEEE. V was pared by 7 bases and J by 4 bases, with 4 bases of the junction left unmatched. The PCR contained 60 Vbeta and 13 Jbeta primers. Measured with immunoSEQ multiplex PCR; TCRdb has only the in-frame clones, and not every one. Counted here are about 95,000 clones, roughly four fifths occurring once; the ten biggest clones make up 3.4%. The donors gave bone marrow, and they were healthy. What was sequenced was PBMCs. This sequence joins TRBV5-6 and TRBJ2-3; 9 bases agree with TRBD1. The TCR originated in a man between 25 and 39 years old in good health and CMV-seropositive. The CDR3 loop reads CASGQGYPDTQYF. The CDR3 nucleotides read TGTGCCAGCGGACAGGGGTACCCAGATACGCAGTATTTT.